The 32 T cell receptor beta chains given below trace back to one sample, sequenced in a study of T cells after yellow fever vaccination (dated 2019 in TCRdb). Receptor libraries were prepared by 5' RACE. Sequencing instrument: Illumina HiSeq 2500. TCRdb itself trimmed the public reads at Q25 with fastp, ran MiXCR and retained productive beta chains. When rows share a CDR3 protein, they turn into one entry using the most common DNA and genes. The sample data list 65,000 to 70,000 distinct CDR3 sequences, and 4.5% to 7.5% of these were observed just once. The top ten constitute more than 2% of the sample. According to the study, the label for this sample's treatment or condition signals: live attenuated yellow fever vaccine strain. The sequences come from CD4+ T cells sorted from PBMCs, collected around 16 days after the first yellow fever vaccination. These receptors were collected from a man aged 18 to 30 who received the YFV17D yellow fever vaccine.

The sample holds many counts of this clonotype. V gene TRBV3-1 combines with J gene TRBJ2-3, with D maybe TRBD2 (6 bases). The CDR3 spans 16 residues. Germline CDR1 and CDR2: LGHDT and YNNKEL (reference sequence). Trimming shortened V by 0 bases and J by 6 bases, and 16 bases separated the two germline ends. CDR3 amino acids: CASSQEGGAGFDTQYF. CDR3 bases: TGTGCCAGCAGCCAAGAAGGAGGGGCTGGGTTTGATACGCAGTATTTT.

This clonotype was detected many times. V usage is TRBV5-1 and J usage is TRBJ2-7; possibly TRBD2 for D (5 bases). The CDR3 length is 11 residues. V was cut by 2 bases and J by 7 bases, with 7 bases left in between. The germline gives CDR1 SGHRS, CDR2 YFSETQ. CDR3 loop: CASSLRREQYV. The CDR3 region has the DNA TGCGCCAGCAGCTTAAGGAGGGAGCAGTACGTC.

This clonotype has at least ten counts. The chain has TRBV9 and TRBJ2-1, with D perhaps being TRBD1 or TRBD2 (6 bases each). The CDR3 loop spans 15 amino acids. The V gene lost 4 bases and the J gene lost 8 bases, with 19 bases spanning the gap. Germline V CDR1 and CDR2: SGDLS, YYNGEE. CDR3 nucleotides: TGTGCCAGCAGCCCCTGGGGGGCTAGTATCCATGAGCAGTTCTTC. Its protein is CASSPWGASIHEQFF.

Many counts were recorded for this clonotype. This chain links TRBV19 with TRBJ2-1; 12 bases are shared with TRBD2. The CDR3 is made up of 15 amino acids. Trimming removed 4 bases from V and 5 bases from J; junction bases left unmatched: 3. Germline lookup yields CDR1 LNHDA and CDR2 SQIVND (reference sequence). CDR3 nucleotides: TGTGCCAGTAGTACTAGCGGGGGGGCTGACAATGAGCAGTTCTTC. It is translated as CASSTSGGADNEQFF.

This clonotype was observed many times. CDR3 region: CASSENYEQYF. CDR3 in DNA: TGTGCCAGCAGTGAGAACTACGAGCAGTACTTC. V gene TRBV25-1 combines with J gene TRBJ2-7; D gene uncertain. The CDR3 loop spans 11 amino acids. The V gene's germline CDR1 is MGHDK and CDR2 SYGVNS. Between the trimmed V and J ends, which lost 3 bases and 3 bases, there was a span of 3 bases.

There are many counts of this clonotype. This chain links TRBV5-1 with TRBJ1-5; D not certain. Trimming took off 2 bases at V and 5 bases at J, with 14 bases between the two ends. The CDR3 consists of 15 residues. CDR1 is SGHRS, CDR2 YFSETQ, per germline. The CDR3 loop reads CASSLEGSDYQPQHF. CDR3 DNA sequence: TGCGCCAGCAGCTTAGAGGGCTCTGACTATCAGCCCCAGCATTTT.

This clonotype appeared many times. The chain links TRBV9 to TRBJ1-1; weak D call: TRBD1 (5 bases). V lost 0 bases and J 5 bases, leaving 23 bases between the germline ends. CDR1 is SGDLS, CDR2 YYNGEE, per germline. The CDR3 sequence is 18 residues long. CDR3 nucleotides: TGTGCCAGCAGCGTAGCTGGTGGGGGGTACTTAGATGGGACTGAAGCTTTCTTT. Its protein product is CASSVAGGGYLDGTEAFF.

This clonotype was observed a handful of times. The chain is built from TRBV7-2 and TRBJ1-2; a weak D match, TRBD1 (6 bases). Between the trimmed V and J ends, which lost 1 base and 14 bases, there was a span of 14 bases. The CDR3 runs 12 residues. The germline V gene encodes CDR1 SGHTA and CDR2 FQGNSA. The CDR3 reads CASSLDAQGRTF. The CDR3 region has the DNA TGTGCCAGCAGCTTAGATGCTCAGGGGAGGACCTTC.

The sample holds many counts of this clonotype. The rearrangement links TRBV7-2 to TRBJ1-1, with 9 nucleotides matching TRBD1. The germline gives CDR1 SGHTA, CDR2 FQGNSA. V dropped 1 base and J dropped 5; count of bases not matched to a gene: 5. The CDR3 covers 15 residues. The CDR3 DNA is TGTGCCAGCAGCTTAGTGGGACAGGGAGGGACTGAAGCTTTCTTT. Amino acids: CASSLVGQGGTEAFF.

This clonotype was counted many times. The chain has TRBV12-3 or TRBV12-4 and TRBJ2-7; 8 bases are a match to TRBD1. After removal of 6 bases from V and 2 bases from J, the junction contained 3 bases not matched to a gene. The CDR3 is 13 amino acids. The CDR3 here is CASSLTGAYEQYF. In DNA, the CDR3 is TGTGCCAGCAGCCTGACAGGGGCCTACGAGCAGTACTTC.

This clonotype was seen at least ten times. The chain carries TRBV18 and TRBJ1-5; TRBD1 might be the D (6 bases). Trimming cost V 3 bases and J 4 bases, with 16 bases left between them. CDR1 and CDR2 from the germline V gene are KGHSH and LQKENI. The CDR3 covers 16 residues. CDR3 bases: TGTGCCAGCTCACCGCGGTTGACAGGCTCGAATCAGCCCCAGCATTTT. Translation gives CASSPRLTGSNQPQHF.

In this sample, this clonotype turned up many times. V usage is TRBV18 and J usage is TRBJ2-1; 7 bases map to TRBD2. The CDR3 contains 16 residues. J was trimmed by 0 bases and V by 3 bases; bases with no gene match: 5. Germline V gene sequence: CDR1 KGHSH, CDR2 LQKENI. CDR3 in DNA: TGTGCCAGCTCACCTTGGCGGGGGAGCTCCTACAATGAGCAGTTCTTC. The encoded protein is CASSPWRGSSYNEQFF.

There are many counts of this clonotype. This rearrangement joins TRBV10-3 to TRBJ1-4; maybe TRBD1 (6 bases). Between the trimmed V and J ends, which lost 1 base and 1 base, there was a span of 16 bases. Germline-derived CDR1 and CDR2 are ENHRY and SYGVKD. This CDR3 has 18 residues. CDR3 in amino acids: CAISEFGRGARTNEKLFF. The CDR3 DNA follows: TGTGCCATCAGTGAGTTTGGACGGGGGGCGCGAACTAATGAAAAACTGTTTTTT.

This clonotype was seen ten or more times. The chain uses TRBV4-3 and TRBJ2-1, with 7 bases identical to TRBD2. Germline V gene data show CDR1 as LGHNA and CDR2 as YSLEER. This CDR3 has 14 amino acids. Trimming at V came to 5 bases and at J to 8 bases, leaving 9 bases not matched to a gene. CDR3 amino acids: CASSTERGRDEQFF. CDR3 sequence (DNA): TGCGCCAGCAGCACGGAACGAGGGAGGGATGAGCAGTTCTTC.

This clonotype was seen ten or more times. The chain joins TRBV7-2 to TRBJ2-3; D may match TRBD1 or TRBD2 (6 bases each). This CDR3 is built from 15 residues. Trimming removed 3 bases at V and 0 bases at J, with 10 bases between. In germline, CDR1 is SGHTA, CDR2 FQGNSA. CDR3 sequence (DNA): TGTGCCAGCAGCTTGGGGGGCCATAGCACAGATACGCAGTATTTT. As protein: CASSLGGHSTDTQYF.

This clonotype turned up a few times. The rearrangement joins TRBV7-2 to TRBJ2-6; D gene uncertain. Germline-derived CDR1 and CDR2 are SGHTA and FQGNSA. V was trimmed by 7 bases and J by 0 bases, leaving 13 bases between them. The CDR3 runs 16 residues. CDR3 sequence: CASTPQSASGANVLTF. CDR3 coding DNA: TGTGCCAGCACCCCGCAGTCGGCCTCTGGGGCCAACGTCCTGACTTTC.

This clonotype occurred many times. The rearrangement links TRBV20-1 to TRBJ1-5; D gene ambiguous. Trimming shortened V by 0 bases and J by 4 bases, and 13 bases separated the two germline ends. Germline CDR1 is DFQATT and CDR2 is SNEGSKA (reference sequence). The CDR3 extends over 15 amino acids. CDR3 bases: TGCAGTGCTAGAGAACCGGGAGCTAGGAATCAGCCCCAGCATTTT. This translates into CSAREPGARNQPQHF.

To note about this clonotype: A much bigger clone sits one base away, suggesting this may be a read error. The chain uses TRBV20-1 and TRBJ1-2; D gene ambiguous. Germline V gene lookup returns CDR1 DFQATT and CDR2 SNEGSKA (reference sequence). The CDR3 is 13 residues long. Deletions cut 3 bases from V and 2 bases from J, with 10 bases between. The CDR3 is CSASLQKNYGYTF. CDR3 DNA: TGCAGTGCTAGTCTACAGAAGAACTATGGCTACACCTTC.

This clonotype came up many times. The chain joins TRBV20-1 to TRBJ1-5; TRBD1 matches at 7 bases. CDR1 and CDR2 (germline): DFQATT, SNEGSKA (reference sequence). The CDR3 is 13 amino acids. V shed 6 bases and J 10 bases; nucleotides not matched to a gene: 12. The CDR3 DNA is TGCAGTGCCCCGGGACAGCCCCATCTCCCCCAGCATTTT. This gives the protein CSAPGQPHLPQHF.

This clonotype was observed many times. The V gene is TRBV4-1, the J gene TRBJ1-6, with 7 nucleotides matching TRBD1. Germline values: CDR1 MGHRA, CDR2 YSYEKL. CDR3 length equals 16 residues. V shed 2 bases, J shed 4 bases, and the junction held 5 bases outside the gene matches. The CDR3 here is CASSQTQGVYNSPLHF. CDR3 coding DNA: TGCGCCAGCAGCCAAACGCAGGGGGTTTATAATTCACCCCTCCACTTT.

This clonotype was seen many times. CDR3 loop: CASSPTLGGAQETQYF. The CDR3 DNA reads TGTGCCAGCAGTCCGACCTTGGGGGGGGCCCAAGAGACCCAGTACTTC. This rearrangement joins TRBV12-3 or TRBV12-4 to TRBJ2-5; D is possibly TRBD2 (7 bases). CDR3 length: 16 amino acids. Trimming took off 5 bases at V and 1 base at J, with 17 bases between the two ends.

This clonotype has ten or more counts. The chain is built from TRBV7-9 and TRBJ1-6; no clear D gene. Germline values: CDR1 SEHNR, CDR2 FQNEAQ (reference sequence). The CDR3 loop spans 15 amino acids. The germline V and J ends were trimmed by 3 bases and 8 bases, with 14 bases remaining between them. The CDR3 region is CASSFLGPTYSPLHF. CDR3 sequence (DNA): TGTGCCAGCAGCTTTCTCGGGCCAACCTATTCACCCCTCCACTTT.

Ten or more counts support this clonotype. V usage is TRBV6-5 and J usage is TRBJ1-5; 8 bases line up with TRBD1. Germline V gives CDR1 MNHEY, CDR2 SVGAGI. CDR3 length equals 16 residues. The trim removed 8 bases at V and 0 bases at J, leaving 9 bases unmatched. The CDR3, as DNA: TGTGCCAGCGGCTCACAGGGGGGAACTAGCAATCAGCCCCAGCATTTT. Translation gives CASGSQGGTSNQPQHF.

This clonotype was counted many times. The chain recombines TRBV2 with TRBJ1-1; D is perhaps TRBD1 (5 bases). In germline, CDR1 is SNHLY, CDR2 FYNNEI. V dropped 11 bases and J dropped 2 bases, with 15 bases sitting between them. The CDR3 has 13 amino acids. The CDR3 nucleotides are TGTGCCGGGGGAACGCAGGCAAACACTGAAGCTTTCTTT. It is translated as CAGGTQANTEAFF.

This clonotype was seen many times. The genes are TRBV24-1 and TRBJ2-5; TRBD1 agrees at 7 bases. Germline V gives CDR1 KGHDR, CDR2 SFDVKD. The CDR3 length is 15 residues. Trimming cost V 2 bases and J 5 bases; bases outside gene matches: 7. The CDR3 protein is CATSDSRQGGETQYF. The CDR3 coding sequence is TGTGCCACCAGTGATTCCCGACAGGGCGGGGAGACCCAGTACTTC.

Ten or more counts support this clonotype. V usage is TRBV6-5 and J usage is TRBJ2-2; D gene unclear. V was trimmed by 2 bases and J by 1 base, leaving 5 bases between them. The CDR3 loop spans 14 amino acids. Germline V gene sequence: CDR1 MNHEY, CDR2 SVGAGI. The chain's CDR3 is CASSYHGNTGELFF. In DNA, the CDR3 is TGTGCCAGCAGTTACCACGGGAACACCGGGGAGCTGTTTTTT.

This clonotype was seen ten or more times. V is TRBV2 and J is TRBJ1-1; tentative D call: TRBD1 (5 bases). The CDR3 sequence is 15 residues long. The V gene lost 6 bases and the J gene lost 1 base, with 15 bases spanning the gap. The germline V gene encodes CDR1 SNHLY and CDR2 FYNNEI. The CDR3 bases are TGTGCCAGCAGGCCGGAGACAGCGGGGAACACTGAAGCTTTCTTT. It is translated as CASRPETAGNTEAFF.

This clonotype came up many times. V is TRBV5-1 and J is TRBJ2-2, with a weak D call TRBD1 (5 bases). Germline V gene lookup returns CDR1 SGHRS and CDR2 YFSETQ. V lost 2 bases to trimming and J lost 4 bases, with 9 bases between them. The CDR3 is 14 amino acids. DNA of the CDR3: TGCGCCAGCAGCTTAGGAAGGGGCACCGGGGAGCTGTTTTTT. Its translation is CASSLGRGTGELFF.

This clonotype appeared many times. This sequence joins TRBV20-1 and TRBJ2-2; tentatively, D is TRBD1 (5 bases). The V gene lost 0 bases and the J gene lost 6 bases, with 17 bases spanning the gap. Germline V gives CDR1 DFQATT, CDR2 SNEGSKA (reference sequence). The CDR3 sequence is 16 residues long. This CDR3 is CSARDAGQGYSGELFF. The CDR3 bases are TGCAGTGCTAGAGACGCCGGCCAGGGTTATTCCGGGGAGCTGTTTTTT.

There are a few counts of this clonotype. V gene TRBV9 combines with J gene TRBJ2-5; the match to TRBD2 covers 9 bases. The CDR3 has 16 amino acids. CDR1 is SGDLS, CDR2 YYNGEE, per germline. Losses at the gene ends were 3 bases for V and 2 bases for J; bases not matched to a gene: 8. The CDR3 region has the DNA TGTGCCAGCAGCGCCGGCGGGGGGGTAGCTCAAGAGACCCAGTACTTC. Translation gives CASSAGGGVAQETQYF.

There are many counts of this clonotype. This chain links TRBV9 with TRBJ2-2; D is uncertain. Germline CDR1 is SGDLS and CDR2 is YYNGEE. The CDR3 runs 14 residues. With 5 bases removed from V and 1 base from J, the gap between germline ends came to 9 bases. As DNA, the CDR3 is TGTGCCAGCAGTCGCCTAGGGAACACCGGGGAGCTGTTTTTT. This encodes CASSRLGNTGELFF.

This clonotype was recorded at least ten times. J is TRBJ1-1 and V is TRBV15; possible D gene TRBD1, 5 bases. Trimming shortened V by 1 base and J by 4 bases, and 13 bases separated the two germline ends. The CDR3 length is 15 residues. Per germline, CDR1 LNHNV and CDR2 YYDKDF (reference sequence). Here the CDR3 reads CATSRARGQGTEAFF. In nucleotides, the CDR3 is TGTGCCACCAGCAGAGCCCGGGGTCAGGGCACTGAAGCTTTCTTT. Supplemented by reference TRBV15 and TRBJ1-1, the full variable domain reads DAMVIQNPRYQVTQFGKPVTLSCSQTLNHNVMYWYQQKSSQAPKLLFHYYDKDFNNEADTPDNFQSRRPNTSFCFLDIRSPGLGDTAMYLCATSRARGQGTEAFFGQGTRLTVV.